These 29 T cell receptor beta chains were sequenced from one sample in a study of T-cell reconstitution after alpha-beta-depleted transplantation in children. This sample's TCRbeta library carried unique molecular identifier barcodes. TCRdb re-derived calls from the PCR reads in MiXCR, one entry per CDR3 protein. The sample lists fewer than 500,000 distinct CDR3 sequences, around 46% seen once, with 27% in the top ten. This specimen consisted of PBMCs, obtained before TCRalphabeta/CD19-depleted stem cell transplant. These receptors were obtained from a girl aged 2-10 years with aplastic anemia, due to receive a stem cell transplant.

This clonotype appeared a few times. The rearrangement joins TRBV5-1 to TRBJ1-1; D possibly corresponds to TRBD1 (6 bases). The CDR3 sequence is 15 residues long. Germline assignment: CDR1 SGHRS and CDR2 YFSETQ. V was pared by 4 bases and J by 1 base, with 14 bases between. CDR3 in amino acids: CASSGIQGSNTEAFF. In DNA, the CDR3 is TGCGCCAGCAGCGGAATACAGGGATCGAACACTGAAGCTTTCTTT.

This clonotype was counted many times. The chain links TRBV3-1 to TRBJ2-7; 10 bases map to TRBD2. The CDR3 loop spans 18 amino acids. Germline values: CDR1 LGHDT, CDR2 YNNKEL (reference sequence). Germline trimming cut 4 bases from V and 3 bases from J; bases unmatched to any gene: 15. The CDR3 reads CASSRKIEAGTSVYEQYF. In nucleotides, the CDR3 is TGTGCCAGCAGCCGCAAGATAGAGGCCGGGACTAGCGTCTACGAGCAGTACTTC.

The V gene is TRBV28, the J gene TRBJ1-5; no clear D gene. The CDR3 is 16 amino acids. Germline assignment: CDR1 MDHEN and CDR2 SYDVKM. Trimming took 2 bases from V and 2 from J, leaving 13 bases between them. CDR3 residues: CASSLRGAVGNQPQHF. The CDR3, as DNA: TGTGCCAGCAGTTTACGTGGTGCAGTCGGCAATCAGCCCCAGCATTTT.

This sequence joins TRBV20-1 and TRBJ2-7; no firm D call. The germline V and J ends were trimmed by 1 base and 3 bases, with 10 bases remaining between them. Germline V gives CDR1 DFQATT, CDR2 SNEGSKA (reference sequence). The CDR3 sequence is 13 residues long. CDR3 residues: CSARASRLYEQYF. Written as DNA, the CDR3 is TGCAGTGCTAGAGCCTCAAGACTCTACGAGCAGTACTTC.

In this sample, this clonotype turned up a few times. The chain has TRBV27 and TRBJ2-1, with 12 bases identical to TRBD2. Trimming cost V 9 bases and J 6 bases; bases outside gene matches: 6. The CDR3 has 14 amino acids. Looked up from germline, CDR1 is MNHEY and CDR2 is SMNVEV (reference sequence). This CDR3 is CASTLAGGINEQFF. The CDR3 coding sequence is TGTGCCAGTACTCTAGCGGGAGGGATCAATGAGCAGTTCTTC.

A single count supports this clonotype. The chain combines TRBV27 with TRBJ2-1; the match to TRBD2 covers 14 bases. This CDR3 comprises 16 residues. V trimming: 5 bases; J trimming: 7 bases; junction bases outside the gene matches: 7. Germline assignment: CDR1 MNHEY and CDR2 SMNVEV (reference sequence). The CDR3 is CASSPTSGRAWNEQFF. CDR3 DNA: TGTGCCAGCAGTCCGACTAGCGGGAGGGCCTGGAATGAGCAGTTCTTC.

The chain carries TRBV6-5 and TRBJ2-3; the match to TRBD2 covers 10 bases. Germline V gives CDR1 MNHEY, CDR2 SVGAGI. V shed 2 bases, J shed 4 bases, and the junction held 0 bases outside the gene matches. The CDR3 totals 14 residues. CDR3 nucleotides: TGTGCCAGCAGTTACAGCGGGGGGGCAGATACGCAGTATTTT. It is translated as CASSYSGGADTQYF.

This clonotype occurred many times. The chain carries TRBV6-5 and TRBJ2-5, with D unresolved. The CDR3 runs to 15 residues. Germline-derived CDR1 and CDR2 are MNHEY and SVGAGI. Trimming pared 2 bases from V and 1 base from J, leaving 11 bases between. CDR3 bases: TGTGCCAGCAGTTACCGTTTTGGAATCCAAGAGACCCAGTACTTC. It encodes CASSYRFGIQETQYF.

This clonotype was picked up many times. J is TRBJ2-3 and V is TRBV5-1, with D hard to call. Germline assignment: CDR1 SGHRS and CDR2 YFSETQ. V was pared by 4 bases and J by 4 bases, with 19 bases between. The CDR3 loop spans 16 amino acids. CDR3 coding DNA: TGCGCCAGCAGCCTAGAAGTCACCCTGGGCCCAGATACGCAGTATTTT. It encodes CASSLEVTLGPDTQYF.

The CDR3, as DNA: TGCAGCGTCTCGGGCGGAGGCCTCGGATACGAGCAGTACTTC. Translating gives CSVSGGGLGYEQYF. The rearrangement links TRBV29-1 to TRBJ2-7; perhaps TRBD2 as D (5 bases). Per the germline V gene, CDR1 is SQVTM and CDR2 is ANQGSEA. Trimming pared 6 bases from V and 4 bases from J, leaving 19 bases between. There are 14 residues in the CDR3.

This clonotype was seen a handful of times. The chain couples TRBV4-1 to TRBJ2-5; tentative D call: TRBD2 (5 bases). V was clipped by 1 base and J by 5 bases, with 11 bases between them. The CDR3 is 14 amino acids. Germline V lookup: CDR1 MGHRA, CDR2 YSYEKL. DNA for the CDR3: TGCGCCAGCAGCCAAGGAGGGCCGGGGGAGACCCAGTACTTC. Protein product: CASSQGGPGETQYF.

CDR3 bases: TGTGCCAGCAGCTTGAGGCGGGAATCCTCCTACGAGCAGTACTTC. Amino acid sequence: CASSLRRESSYEQYF. The chain is built from TRBV5-5 and TRBJ2-7, with D perhaps TRBD2 (6 bases). CDR1 and CDR2 from the germline V gene are SGHKS and YYEKEE (reference sequence). The CDR3 sequence is 15 residues long. V was clipped by 1 base and J by 0 bases, with 11 bases between them.

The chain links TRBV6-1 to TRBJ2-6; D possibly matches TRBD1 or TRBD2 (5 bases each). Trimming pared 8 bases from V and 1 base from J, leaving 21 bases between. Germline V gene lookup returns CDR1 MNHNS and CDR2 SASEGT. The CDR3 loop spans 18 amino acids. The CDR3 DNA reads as TGTGCCAGCGTGGGGAGTGGGACGGTTGCTTCTGGGGCCAACGTCCTGACTTTC. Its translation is CASVGSGTVASGANVLTF.

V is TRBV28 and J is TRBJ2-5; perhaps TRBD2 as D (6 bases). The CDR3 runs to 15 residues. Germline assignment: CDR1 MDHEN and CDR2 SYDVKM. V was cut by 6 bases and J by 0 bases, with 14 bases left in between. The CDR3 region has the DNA TGTGCCAGCAGCCGCGGGGAACGGTACCAAGAGACCCAGTACTTC. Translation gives CASSRGERYQETQYF. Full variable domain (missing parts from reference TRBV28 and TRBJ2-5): DVKVTQSSRYLVKRTGEKVFLECVQDMDHENMFWYRQDPGLGLRLIYFSYDVKMKEKGDIPEGYSVSREKKERFSLILESASTNQTSMYLCASSRGERYQETQYFGPGTRLLVL.

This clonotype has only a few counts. This CDR3 reads CAWKGIWMEAFF. DNA for the CDR3: TGTGCCTGGAAAGGGATATGGATGGAAGCTTTCTTT. The V call is TRBV30, the J call TRBJ1-1; D not resolved. The CDR3 is made up of 12 amino acids. Germline V gene data show CDR1 as GTSNPN and CDR2 as SVGIG (reference sequence). V lost 4 bases and J 8 bases, leaving 14 bases between the germline ends.

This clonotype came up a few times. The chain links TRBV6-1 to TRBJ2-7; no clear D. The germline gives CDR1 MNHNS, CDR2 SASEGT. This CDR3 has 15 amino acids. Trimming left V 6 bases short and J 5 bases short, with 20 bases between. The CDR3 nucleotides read TGTGCCAGCAGCCGCCGGTCCAAGTATAAGGACGAGCAGTACTTC. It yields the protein CASSRRSKYKDEQYF.

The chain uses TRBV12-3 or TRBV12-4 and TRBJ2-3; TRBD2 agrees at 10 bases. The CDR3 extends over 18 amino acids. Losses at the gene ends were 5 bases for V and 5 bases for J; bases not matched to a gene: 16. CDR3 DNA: TGTGCCAGCAGTCGACGCCCCAGCGGGAGGGCCGGGGGAGATACGCAGTATTTT. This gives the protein CASSRRPSGRAGGDTQYF.

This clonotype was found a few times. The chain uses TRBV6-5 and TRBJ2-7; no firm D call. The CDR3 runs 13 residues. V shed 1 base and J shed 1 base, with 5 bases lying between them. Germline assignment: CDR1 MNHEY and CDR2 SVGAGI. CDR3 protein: CASSYWASYEQYF. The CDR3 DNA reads TGTGCCAGCAGTTACTGGGCTTCCTACGAGCAGTACTTC.

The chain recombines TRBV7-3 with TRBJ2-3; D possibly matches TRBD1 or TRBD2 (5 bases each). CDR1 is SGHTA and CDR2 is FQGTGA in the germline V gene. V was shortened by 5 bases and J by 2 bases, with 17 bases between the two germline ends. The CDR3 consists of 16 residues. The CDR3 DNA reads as TGTGCCAGCAGCCCCGGGGCCCCTAGCCACACAGATACGCAGTATTTT. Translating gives CASSPGAPSHTDTQYF.

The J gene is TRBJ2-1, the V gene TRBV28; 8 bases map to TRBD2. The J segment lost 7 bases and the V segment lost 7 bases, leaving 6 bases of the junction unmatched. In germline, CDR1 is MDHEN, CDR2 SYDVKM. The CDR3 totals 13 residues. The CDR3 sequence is CASTSGGPNEQFF. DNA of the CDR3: TGTGCCAGCACGTCGGGAGGGCCTAATGAGCAGTTCTTC.

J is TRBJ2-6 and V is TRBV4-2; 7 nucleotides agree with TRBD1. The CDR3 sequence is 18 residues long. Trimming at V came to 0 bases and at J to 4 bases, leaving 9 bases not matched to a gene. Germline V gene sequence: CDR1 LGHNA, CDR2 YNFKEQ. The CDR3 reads CASSQDFGQATGANVLTF. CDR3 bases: TGTGCCAGCAGCCAAGATTTTGGACAGGCGACCGGGGCCAACGTCCTGACTTTC.

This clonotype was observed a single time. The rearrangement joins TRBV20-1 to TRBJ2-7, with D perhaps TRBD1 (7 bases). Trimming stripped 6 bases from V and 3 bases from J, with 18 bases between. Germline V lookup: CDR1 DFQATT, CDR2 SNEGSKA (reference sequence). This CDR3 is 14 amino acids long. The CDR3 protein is CSARGTDLIYEQYF. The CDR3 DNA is TGCAGTGCGCGCGGGACAGATTTAATCTACGAGCAGTACTTC.

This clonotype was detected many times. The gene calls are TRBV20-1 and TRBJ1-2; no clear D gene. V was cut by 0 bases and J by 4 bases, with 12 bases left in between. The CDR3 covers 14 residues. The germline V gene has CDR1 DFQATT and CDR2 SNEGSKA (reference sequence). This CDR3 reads CSARDTEGLYGYTF. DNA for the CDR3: TGCAGTGCTAGAGATACAGAGGGTCTCTATGGCTACACCTTC.

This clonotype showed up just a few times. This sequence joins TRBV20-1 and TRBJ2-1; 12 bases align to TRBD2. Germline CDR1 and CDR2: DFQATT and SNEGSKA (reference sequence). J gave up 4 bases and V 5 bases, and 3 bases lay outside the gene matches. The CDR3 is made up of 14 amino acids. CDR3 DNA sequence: TGCAGTGCTCGGACTAGCGGGGCGTACAATGAGCAGTTCTTC. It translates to CSARTSGAYNEQFF.

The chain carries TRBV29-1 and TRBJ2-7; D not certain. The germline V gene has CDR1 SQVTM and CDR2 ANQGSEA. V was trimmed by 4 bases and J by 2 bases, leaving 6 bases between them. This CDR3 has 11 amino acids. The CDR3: CSVVKTYEQYF. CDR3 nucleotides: TGCAGCGTTGTCAAAACCTACGAGCAGTACTTC.

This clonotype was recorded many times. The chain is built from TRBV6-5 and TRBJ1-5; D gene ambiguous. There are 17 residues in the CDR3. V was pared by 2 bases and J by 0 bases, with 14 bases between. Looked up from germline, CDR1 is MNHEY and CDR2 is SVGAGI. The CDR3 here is CASSYEVIGDSNQPQHF. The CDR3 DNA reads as TGTGCCAGCAGTTACGAGGTCATCGGGGATAGCAATCAGCCCCAGCATTTT.

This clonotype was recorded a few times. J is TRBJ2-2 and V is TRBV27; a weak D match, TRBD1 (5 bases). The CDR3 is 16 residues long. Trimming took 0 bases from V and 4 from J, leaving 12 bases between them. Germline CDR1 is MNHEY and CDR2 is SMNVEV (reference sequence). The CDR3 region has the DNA TGTGCCAGCAGTTTATCGCTTTCAGGGTCCACCGGGGAGCTGTTTTTT. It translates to CASSLSLSGSTGELFF.

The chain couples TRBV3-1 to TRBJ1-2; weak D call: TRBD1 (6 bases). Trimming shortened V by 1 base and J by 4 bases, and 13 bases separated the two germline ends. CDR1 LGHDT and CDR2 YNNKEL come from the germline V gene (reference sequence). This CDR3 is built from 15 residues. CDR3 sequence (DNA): TGTGCCAGCAGCCAAGGCTTAGGACAGTCCTATGGCTACACCTTC. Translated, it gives CASSQGLGQSYGYTF. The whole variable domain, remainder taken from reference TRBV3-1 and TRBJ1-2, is DTAVSQTPKYLVTQMGNDKSIKCEQNLGHDTMYWYKQDSKKFLKIMFSYNNKELIINETVPNRFSPKSPDKAHLNLHINSLELGDSAVYFCASSQGLGQSYGYTFGSGTRLTVV.

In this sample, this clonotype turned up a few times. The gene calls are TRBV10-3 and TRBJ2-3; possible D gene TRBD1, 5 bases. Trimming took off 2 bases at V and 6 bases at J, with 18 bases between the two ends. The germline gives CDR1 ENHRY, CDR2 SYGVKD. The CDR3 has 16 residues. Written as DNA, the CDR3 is TGTGCCATCAGTGAGACAGGCCAAGGTGGTTCGGATACGCAGTATTTT. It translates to CAISETGQGGSDTQYF.